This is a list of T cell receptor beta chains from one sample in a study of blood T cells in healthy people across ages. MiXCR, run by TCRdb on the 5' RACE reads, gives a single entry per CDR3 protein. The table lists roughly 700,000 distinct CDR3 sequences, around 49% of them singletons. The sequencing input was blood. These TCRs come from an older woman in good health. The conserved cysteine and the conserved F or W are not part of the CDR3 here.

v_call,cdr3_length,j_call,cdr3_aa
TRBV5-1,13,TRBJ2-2,ASSMALTRAGELF
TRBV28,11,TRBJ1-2,ASSVEGQRGYT
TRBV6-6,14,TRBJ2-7,ASSSLGAGVEYEQY
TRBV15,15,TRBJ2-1,ATSRKPTSGRAHEQF
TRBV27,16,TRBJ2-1,ASSRLAGGSRSYNEQF
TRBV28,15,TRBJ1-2,ASSQGGATFYPYGYT
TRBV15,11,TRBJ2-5,ATSRLAVETQY
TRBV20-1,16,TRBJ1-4,SARDVRLLLSTNEKLF
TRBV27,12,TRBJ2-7,ASSPRTSSDEQY
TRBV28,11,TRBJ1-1,ASSLMGETEAF
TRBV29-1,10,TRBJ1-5,SVGGYGQPQH
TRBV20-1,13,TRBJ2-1,SARDLRQGYNKQF
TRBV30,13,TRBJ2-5,AWSPLGEVGETQY
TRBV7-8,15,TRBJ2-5,ASSNRRDRGTDNGQY
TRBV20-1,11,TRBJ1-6,SAPGGFNSPLH
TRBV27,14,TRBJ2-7,ASSLENRVSPREQY
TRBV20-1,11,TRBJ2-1,SAPGLANNEQF
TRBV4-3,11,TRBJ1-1,ASSQERNREAF
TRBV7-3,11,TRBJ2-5,ASSSDSQETQY
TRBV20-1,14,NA,SATGTNPSSYNEQY
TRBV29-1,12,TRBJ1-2,SVQPGTASYGYT
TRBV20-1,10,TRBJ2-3,SARDRGDTQY
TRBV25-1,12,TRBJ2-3,ASSAREEGDTQY
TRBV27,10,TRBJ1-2,ASSTPSGAYT
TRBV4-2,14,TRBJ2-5,ASSQDPRGQVDEQY
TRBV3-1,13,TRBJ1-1,ASSQVVGIVTEAF
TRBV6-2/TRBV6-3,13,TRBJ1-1,ASSGTGDVNTEAF
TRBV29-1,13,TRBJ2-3,SVESSLKRTDTQY
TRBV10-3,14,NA,AISASFPGQSFEQY
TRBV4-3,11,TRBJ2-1,ASSQDRGIEQF
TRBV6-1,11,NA,ASSVTDGYEQY
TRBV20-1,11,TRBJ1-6,SARDSTVSPLH
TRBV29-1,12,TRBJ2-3,SVPTGAGTDTQY
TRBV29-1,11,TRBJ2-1,SVDRGRRAEQF
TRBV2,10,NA,ASGGNGYEQY
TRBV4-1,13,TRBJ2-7,ASSQDQSRNYEQY
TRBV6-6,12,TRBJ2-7,ASSRSYSSYEQY
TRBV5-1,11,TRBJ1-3,ASTEDSGNTIY
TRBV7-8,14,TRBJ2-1,ASSLVSASGRGEQF
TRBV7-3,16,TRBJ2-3,ASSSRLAGEPDTDTQY
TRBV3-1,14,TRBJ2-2,ASSQGLASKRGELF
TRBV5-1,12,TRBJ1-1,ASSSGDGGTEAF
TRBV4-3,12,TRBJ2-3,ASSQDSSLATQY
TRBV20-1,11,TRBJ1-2,SARGQGEDGYT
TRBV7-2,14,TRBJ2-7,ASSPSVWSQTYEQY
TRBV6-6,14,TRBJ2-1,ASSYPTGSLYNEQF